This TCR beta chain came from a study of vaccination effects on CD4 cells after COVID-19 (dated by TCRdb to between 2021 and 2024). Describing the broader study: The ViraFEST assay stimulated PBMC with viral peptide pools and then used TCR sequencing to identify antigen-specific CD4+ T cell clonotypes by expansion. Two doses of either the BNT162b2 or the mRNA-1273 mRNA SARS-CoV-2 vaccine were administered to participants. Pre-vaccine samples were collected from two convalescent patients 16 days and one week before the first dose, corresponding to 142 and 148 days after COVID-19 diagnosis. A total of 10 COVID-19 convalescent patients and a handful of SARS-CoV-2-naive healthy vaccine recipients were included in the full study. The study compared SARS-CoV-2 spike-specific CD4+ TCR repertoires before and after mRNA vaccination in COVID-19 convalescent patients and infection-naive vaccine recipients. In the study, cultures from other donors were sequenced using the Oncomine TCR Beta short-read assay on an Illumina iSeq 100. Each well held fewer than 2.5 million PBMC cultured in IMDM containing about 5.5% human AB serum, roughly 9.6 IU/ml IL-2 and gentamicin, along with roughly 10 ug/ml peptides. What the work shows at the level of the full study, not this receptor alone: Only a small number of convalescent patients were included, and no early post-infection timepoints were available, which limited the study. In convalescent patients, the post-vaccine spike-reactive repertoire was composed mainly of new vaccine-induced clones that were largely distinct from infection-induced clones. At late post-vaccination timepoints, both infection-induced and vaccine-induced clones showed marked clonal contraction, consistent with waning T cell responses.

Library creation used the immunoSEQ multiplex PCR assay. TCR beta CDR3 sequencing was performed on DNA from the cultured, isolated CD4+ T cells. In the original analysis: Non-productive TCR sequences were discarded, and reads were trimmed to the CDR3 region, with only CDR3s of 7 or more amino acids retained. The MANAFEST web app was used to pick out antigen-specific clonotypes by comparing their expansion in peptide wells with that in reference cultures. To be called positive, a clone needed expansion at FDR<0.05 compared with the reference and with all other wells, an odds ratio greater than 5, and a frequency greater than 0.1% in two replicate wells. Clonotypes significantly expanded in SARS-CoV-2 spike wells and in at least one common cold coronavirus spike condition were defined as cross-reactive. Levenshtein distance calculated with the stringdist R package was used to assess CDR3 similarity, and unrooted trees were constructed with ape in R 3.6.1. The immuneACCESS repertoire file appears here via TCRdb, limited to in-frame rearrangements. These files lack a portion of the clones; in checked studies, under half of the deficit traces to unresolved V genes, and the cause of the others is not known. That table supplies the V and J calls and clone size; D and trimming were determined from the DNA. The sample table holds tens of thousands of clones, of which roughly three quarters were seen once. The ten biggest clones cover about an eighth of the sample.

The CDR3 measures 16 amino acids from cysteine to phenylalanine. CDR3 DNA only is kept here, 48 bases in frame from base 1. V ends up 3 bases short and J 3 bases short, with an unmatched junction base count of 4. CDR1 and CDR2, looked up from the germline V gene, are SGHAT and FQNNGV. After around 11 days of culture, CD4+ T cells were isolated with the EasySep CD4+ T cell isolation kit. Convalescent patients had PCR-confirmed SARS-CoV-2 infection between March and December 2020, before Alpha, Beta and Delta variants emerged in the United States. On days 3 and 7, half of the culture medium was replaced with fresh IL-2-containing medium. Unless noted otherwise, every peptide stimulation condition was cultured in triplicate wells. PBMC were separated from whole blood using Ficoll-Paque Plus gradient centrifugation and were then either cryopreserved at -140C or used fresh. The QIAamp micro DNA kit was used to extract genomic DNA from the cultured CD4+ T cells.

With regard to this clone: The specificity of this receptor is unknown. There are no base qualities to consult, and no much larger clone falls within one base.

This TCR derives from a human donor who had a prior SARS-CoV-2 infection. The input for sequencing was CD4+ T cells from PBMCs cultured without peptide, taken before COVID-19 vaccination. The sequence links TRBV11-2 to TRBJ2-1, with 11 bases matching TRBD2. The CDR3 protein is CASSLGTSGGYNEQFF. The DNA sequence is given as TGTGCCAGCAGCTTGGGGACTAGCGGAGGCTACAATGAGCAGTTCTTC.